This TCR beta chain was obtained from a study of shared clonotypes between healthy human individuals. TCRdb's copy holds only in-frame clones and misses some; the assay was immunoSEQ multiplex PCR. Among roughly 640,000 clones listed, more than 95% were seen once. CD4+ cells were split into CD45RA+ naive and CD45RA-negative memory subsets. Germline loops: CDR1 LNHDA, CDR2 SQIVND (reference sequence). The CDR3 has 15 amino acids. V was pared by 7 bases and J by 3 bases, with 19 bases between. The sequencing input was naive CD4+ T cells sorted from blood. Subset indicated: CD45RA+ positively selected. The receptor was isolated from a woman aged 25 to 39 in good health. The chain is built from TRBV19 and TRBJ2-7; possibly TRBD2 for D (6 bases). The DNA for the CDR3 is TGTGCCAGTACGGCGGGGCCCTCCCTTGGCTACGAGCAGTACTTC. As protein: CASTAGPSLGYEQYF.